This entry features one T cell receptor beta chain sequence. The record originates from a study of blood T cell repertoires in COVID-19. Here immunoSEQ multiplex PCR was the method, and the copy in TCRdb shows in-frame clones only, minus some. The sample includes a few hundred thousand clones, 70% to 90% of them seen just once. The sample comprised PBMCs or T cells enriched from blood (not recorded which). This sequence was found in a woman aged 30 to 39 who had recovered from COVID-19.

This CDR3 reads CASSVVPGPQETQYF. DNA of the CDR3: TGTGCCAGCAGCGTAGTTCCAGGTCCCCAAGAGACCCAGTACTTC. The chain employs TRBV9 and TRBJ2-5, with D uncertain. Trimming pared 0 bases from V and 1 base from J, leaving 10 bases between. CDR1 and CDR2 from the germline V gene are SGDLS and YYNGEE. The CDR3 length is 15 residues.